This section outlines one TCR beta chain sequence together with its context. Its cognate antigen is unknown. This sample was included in a study of T cell responses to AZD1222 COVID-19 vaccine. Study findings and constraints: Baseline serology detected seropositivity in only six AZD1222 recipients. No repertoire was sampled before or during the peak T cell response, only after it. Clonal diversity was possibly underestimated; the donors were predominantly white British and more often female. Dominant at 160-218 and 743-854, vaccine-associated CD4 TCRs also spanned spike.

Germline V CDR1 and CDR2: MNHEY, SMNVEV (reference sequence). The CDR3 totals 16 residues. J was trimmed by 2 bases and V by 5 bases; bases with no gene match: 12. Clones were read by immunoSEQ multiplex PCR, and TCRdb kept only the in-frame ones, dropping some. This sample carries roughly 36,000 clones, 85% to 90% of them seen once, and the ten largest clones take approximately 7%. This sequence was found in an adult in good health. The input for sequencing was peripheral blood, taken on day 0 of AZD1222 vaccination. The V gene is TRBV27, the J gene TRBJ2-7; TRBD2 agrees at 7 bases. The CDR3 bases are TGTGCCAGCAGTCCCCGGGGGGTAGCGGGTACCTACGAGCAGTACTTC. Its translation: CASSPRGVAGTYEQYF.